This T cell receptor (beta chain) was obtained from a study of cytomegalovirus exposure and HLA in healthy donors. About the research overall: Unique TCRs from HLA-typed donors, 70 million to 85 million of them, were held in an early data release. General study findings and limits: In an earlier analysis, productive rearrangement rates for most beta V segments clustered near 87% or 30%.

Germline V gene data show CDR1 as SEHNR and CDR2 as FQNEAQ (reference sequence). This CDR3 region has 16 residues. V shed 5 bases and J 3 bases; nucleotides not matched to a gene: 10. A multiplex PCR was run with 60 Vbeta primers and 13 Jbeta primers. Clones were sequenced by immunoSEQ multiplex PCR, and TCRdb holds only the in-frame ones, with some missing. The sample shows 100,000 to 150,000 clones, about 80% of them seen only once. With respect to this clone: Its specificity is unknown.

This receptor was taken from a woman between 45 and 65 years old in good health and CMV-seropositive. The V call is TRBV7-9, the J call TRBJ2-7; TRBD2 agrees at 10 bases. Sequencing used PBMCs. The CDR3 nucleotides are TGTGCCAGCAGCCGAACTAGCGGGGCAAGCTACTACGAGCAGTACTTC. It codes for CASSRTSGASYYEQYF.